The 10 T cell receptor beta chains given below trace back to one sample, sequenced in a study of shared clonotypes between healthy human individuals. Some clones are missing from TCRdb's copy, which holds only in-frame ones; the method was immunoSEQ multiplex PCR. The sample includes a few million clones, 85% to 95% seen only once; the top ten take about 0.41%. The specimen sequenced was naive CD4+ T cells from PBMCs. Subset here: CD45RA+ positively selected. These receptors were obtained from a young man in good health. Some clones in this sample may be carry-over from other donors' samples.

With regard to this clone: This CDR3 is also generated by other DNA sequences in the sample. The chain links TRBV7-2 to TRBJ2-3; D is unclear. Germline-derived CDR1 and CDR2 are SGHTA and FQGNSA. V lost 4 bases, J lost 0 bases, and 5 bases lay in between. This CDR3 is 13 amino acids long. The CDR3 here is CASSSASTDTQYF. The CDR3 bases are TGTGCCAGCAGCTCGGCTAGCACAGATACGCAGTATTTT.

V usage is TRBV5-7 and J usage is TRBJ1-2; D not resolved. TRBV5-7 is an ORF for which the function is uncertain. V lost 4 bases, J lost 2 bases, and 21 bases lay in between. The CDR3 runs to 17 residues. CDR3: CASSTPPSAYGNYGYTF. The CDR3 coding sequence is TGTGCCAGCAGCACTCCCCCGTCCGCTTATGGGAACTATGGCTACACCTTC.

This chain joins TRBV7-2 and TRBJ2-2, with 7 bases matching TRBD1. Germline V gene data show CDR1 as SGHTA and CDR2 as FQGNSA. Trimming cost V 1 base and J 1 base; bases outside gene matches: 6. This CDR3 has 17 amino acids. For the CDR3, the DNA is TGTGCCAGCAGCTTAGAGAGGGACAGAGTGAACACCGGGGAGCTGTTTTTT. Protein product: CASSLERDRVNTGELFF.

This clone was picked up one time. The chain carries TRBV28 and TRBJ1-1; D remains unclear. Germline V gene lookup returns CDR1 MDHEN and CDR2 SYDVKM. The V end lost 5 bases, the J end lost 1 base, and 8 bases lay between the germline ends. This CDR3 spans 13 amino acids. The CDR3 loop is CASSSPSNTEAFF. For the CDR3, the DNA is TGTGCCAGCAGTAGTCCGTCGAACACTGAAGCTTTCTTT.

The chain couples TRBV4-1 to TRBJ2-1; D possibly corresponds to TRBD1 (6 bases). Germline V gives CDR1 MGHRA, CDR2 YSYEKL. V was pared by 6 bases and J by 15 bases, with 15 bases between. The CDR3 sequence is 11 residues long. The DNA of the CDR3 is TGCGCCAGCAGGGGGGCAGGACGCCCGTTCTTC. The encoded protein is CASRGAGRPFF.

V usage is TRBV9 and J usage is TRBJ2-7; 10 bases match TRBD1. The CDR3 is made up of 15 amino acids. Unmatched junction bases numbered 8, after V lost 3 bases and J lost 5 bases. Germline assignment: CDR1 SGDLS and CDR2 YYNGEE. CDR3 nucleotide sequence: TGTGCCAGCAGCGCCGCCGGGACAGGGGCGCACGAGCAGTACTTC. This translates into CASSAAGTGAHEQYF.

The chain uses TRBV7-9 and TRBJ1-1; D gene uncertain. Germline lookup yields CDR1 SEHNR and CDR2 FQNEAQ (reference sequence). Trimming removed 1 base at V and 5 bases at J, with 8 bases between. This CDR3 spans 13 amino acids. CDR3 sequence (DNA): TGTGCCAGCAGCTTAGATACCAGGACTGAAGCTTTCTTT. Its protein is CASSLDTRTEAFF.

The J gene is TRBJ1-4, the V gene TRBV5-1; weak D call: TRBD1 (5 bases). Trimming stripped 0 bases from V and 6 bases from J, with 12 bases between. The CDR3 consists of 15 residues. Per the germline V gene, CDR1 is SGHRS and CDR2 is YFSETQ. The CDR3 sequence is CASSLGGGFYEKLFF. In nucleotides, the CDR3 is TGCGCCAGCAGCTTGGGTGGGGGTTTCTATGAAAAACTGTTTTTT.

The genes are TRBV25-1 and TRBJ2-1; the match to TRBD2 covers 11 bases. CDR1 MGHDK and CDR2 SYGVNS come from the germline V gene. The CDR3 runs 14 residues. The J segment lost 5 bases and the V segment lost 6 bases, leaving 3 bases of the junction unmatched. The CDR3 coding sequence is TGTGCCAGCAGGGGGACTAGCGGTGACAATGAGCAGTTCTTC. Translating it yields CASRGTSGDNEQFF.

The J gene is TRBJ2-7, the V gene TRBV18, with D perhaps TRBD2 (5 bases). In germline, CDR1 is KGHSH, CDR2 LQKENI. The CDR3 length is 14 residues. Trimming cost V 6 bases and J 5 bases, with 17 bases left between them. The CDR3 DNA is TGTGCCAGCTCGCCTACTAGTTCGGCGGACGAGCAGTACTTC. Its translation is CASSPTSSADEQYF.